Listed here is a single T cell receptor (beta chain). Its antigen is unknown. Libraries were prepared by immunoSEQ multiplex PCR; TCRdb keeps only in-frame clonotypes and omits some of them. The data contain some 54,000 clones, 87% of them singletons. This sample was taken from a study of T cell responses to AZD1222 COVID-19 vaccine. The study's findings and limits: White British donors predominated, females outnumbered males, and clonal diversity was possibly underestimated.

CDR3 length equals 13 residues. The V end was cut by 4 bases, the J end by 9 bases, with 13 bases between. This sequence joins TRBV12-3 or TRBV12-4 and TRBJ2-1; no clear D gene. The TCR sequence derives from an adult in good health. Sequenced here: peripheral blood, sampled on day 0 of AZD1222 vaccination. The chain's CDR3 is CASSSGPSSEQFF. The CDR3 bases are TGTGCCAGCAGTTCCGGACCCTCTTCTGAGCAGTTCTTC.